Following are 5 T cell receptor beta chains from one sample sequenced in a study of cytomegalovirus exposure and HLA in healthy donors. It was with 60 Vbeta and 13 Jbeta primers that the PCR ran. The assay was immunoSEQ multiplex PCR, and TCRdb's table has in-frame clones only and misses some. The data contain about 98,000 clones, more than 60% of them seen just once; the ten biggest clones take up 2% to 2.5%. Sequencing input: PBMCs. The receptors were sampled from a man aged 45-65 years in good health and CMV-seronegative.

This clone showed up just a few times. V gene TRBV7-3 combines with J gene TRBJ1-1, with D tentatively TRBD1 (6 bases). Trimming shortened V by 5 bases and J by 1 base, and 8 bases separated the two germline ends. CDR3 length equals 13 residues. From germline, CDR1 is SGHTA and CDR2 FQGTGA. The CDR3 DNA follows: TGTGCCAGCAGCCAGGGGCCGAACACTGAAGCTTTCTTT. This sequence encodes CASSQGPNTEAFF.

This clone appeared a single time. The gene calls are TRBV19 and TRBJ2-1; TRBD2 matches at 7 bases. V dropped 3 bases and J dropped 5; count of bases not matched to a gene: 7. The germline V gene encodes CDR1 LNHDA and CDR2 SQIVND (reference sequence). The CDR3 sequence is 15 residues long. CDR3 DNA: TGTGCCAGTAGTATGTGGGAGGGCCCTAACAATGAGCAGTTCTTC. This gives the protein CASSMWEGPNNEQFF.

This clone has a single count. CDR3 bases: TGTGCCAGCAGCTTATCGTCCGGTAGCTGCTGTCCAGATACGCAGTATTTT. Its protein product is CASSLSSGSCCPDTQYF. This chain links TRBV7-8 with TRBJ2-3, with unresolved D. This CDR3 comprises 17 residues. V was shortened by 2 bases and J by 4 bases, with 19 bases between the two germline ends. In germline, CDR1 is SGHVS, CDR2 FQNEAQ.

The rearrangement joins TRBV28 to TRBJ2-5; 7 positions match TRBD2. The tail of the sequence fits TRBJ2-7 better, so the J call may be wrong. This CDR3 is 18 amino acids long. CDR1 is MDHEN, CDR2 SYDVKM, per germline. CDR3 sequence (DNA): TGTGCCAGCAGTTTAGTTCTAGCGGTGACTGGGGGGTCCTACGAGCAGTACTTC. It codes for CASSLVLAVTGGSYEQYF.

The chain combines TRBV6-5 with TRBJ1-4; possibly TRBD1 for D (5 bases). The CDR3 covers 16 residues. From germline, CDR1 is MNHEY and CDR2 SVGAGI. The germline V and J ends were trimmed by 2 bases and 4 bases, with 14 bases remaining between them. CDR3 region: CASSYRTRGINEKLFF. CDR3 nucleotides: TGTGCCAGCAGTTACCGGACCCGGGGGATTAATGAAAAACTGTTTTTT.